Each of the 13 T cell receptor beta chains below was sequenced from the same sample in a study of post-analysis software for immune sequencing data. Study-wide results and caveats: Elevated frequency relative to controls characterized a handful of TRBV segments in patients, TRBV5-6, TRBV5-1 and TRBV20-1 among them.

The TCR beta cDNA libraries carried unique molecular identifiers. TCRdb recomputed calls from the PCR reads with MiXCR, one row per CDR3 protein. The sample carries 650,000 to 850,000 distinct CDR3 sequences, about 53% recorded once. No antigen has been identified for these receptors. Sample: blood. Every receptor here comes from a girl aged 5-17 years with multiple sclerosis.

The V and J genes are TRBV12-3 or TRBV12-4 and TRBJ2-1, with TRBD2 matching over 15 bases. The trim removed 2 bases at V and 6 bases at J, leaving 5 bases unmatched. The CDR3 sequence is 17 residues long. The DNA for the CDR3 is TGTGCCAGCAGTTTATGGACTAGCGGGAGGGGTAGCAATGAGCAGTTCTTC. Amino acids: CASSLWTSGRGSNEQFF.

This rearrangement joins TRBV20-1 to TRBJ2-3; TRBD2 aligns across 9 bases. The trim removed 5 bases at V and 1 base at J, leaving 4 bases unmatched. Germline V gene data show CDR1 as DFQATT and CDR2 as SNEGSKA (reference sequence). The CDR3 is 14 residues long. The CDR3 sequence: CSAQLAGRTDTQYF. CDR3 nucleotide sequence: TGCAGTGCTCAGCTAGCGGGGCGCACAGATACGCAGTATTTT.

This chain links TRBV13 with TRBJ2-7; D may be TRBD1 (5 bases). Trimming shortened V by 7 bases and J by 3 bases, and 19 bases separated the two germline ends. CDR1 is PRHDT, CDR2 FYEKMQ, per germline (reference sequence). The CDR3 length is 15 residues. The CDR3 coding sequence is TGTGCCAGCACAACCGATTTTGGGGCGGACTACGAGCAGTACTTC. As protein: CASTTDFGADYEQYF.

The chain uses TRBV6-5 and TRBJ2-7; 10 nucleotides align to TRBD2. The CDR3 loop spans 16 amino acids. The trim removed 2 bases at V and 2 bases at J, leaving 6 bases unmatched. Germline V gene lookup returns CDR1 MNHEY and CDR2 SVGAGI. The CDR3 protein is CASSYGTSGGAYEQYF. The DNA of the CDR3 is TGTGCCAGCAGTTACGGGACGAGCGGGGGGGCCTACGAGCAGTACTTC.

This chain joins TRBV12-3 or TRBV12-4 and TRBJ2-1, with 10 nucleotides matching TRBD2. CDR3 length: 16 amino acids. After removal of 6 bases from V and 8 bases from J, the junction contained 13 bases not matched to a gene. CDR3 region: CASSLQLAGVQDEQFF. DNA for the CDR3: TGTGCCAGCAGCCTCCAGCTAGCGGGGGTTCAGGATGAGCAGTTCTTC.

This clonotype was detected a few times. The chain is built from TRBV29-1 and TRBJ2-1; a possible D gene is TRBD1 (6 bases). The V gene's germline CDR1 is SQVTM and CDR2 ANQGSEA. V was clipped by 6 bases and J by 7 bases, with 13 bases between them. This CDR3 spans 12 amino acids. DNA for the CDR3: TGCAGCGTACACACAGGGAAGAATGAGCAGTTCTTC. It translates to CSVHTGKNEQFF.

This chain connects TRBV6-2 or TRBV6-3 to TRBJ2-1; D ambiguous. Between the trimmed V and J ends, which lost 5 bases and 6 bases, there was a span of 11 bases. The CDR3 is made up of 13 amino acids. Germline V gene lookup returns CDR1 MNHEY and CDR2 SVGEGT. In DNA form, the CDR3 reads TGTGCCAGCAGTCAAACACGGACCAATGAGCAGTTCTTC. Amino acids: CASSQTRTNEQFF.

The rearrangement joins TRBV4-1 to TRBJ2-1; D is possibly TRBD2 (5 bases). V dropped 0 bases and J dropped 6 bases, with 9 bases sitting between them. Germline-derived CDR1 and CDR2 are MGHRA and YSYEKL. There are 14 residues in the CDR3. The CDR3 loop is CASSQERASNEQFF. The CDR3 DNA follows: TGCGCCAGCAGCCAAGAGCGGGCTAGCAATGAGCAGTTCTTC.

This clonotype has only a few counts. The V gene is TRBV20-1, the J gene TRBJ1-6, with 8 bases aligning to TRBD1. Germline V gives CDR1 DFQATT, CDR2 SNEGSKA (reference sequence). V gave up 2 bases and J gave up 0 bases; unmatched junction bases: 12. The CDR3 has 19 residues. The CDR3, as DNA: TGCAGTGCTAGAAGGGAAGGACAGGGTATGAGCTCCTATAATTCACCCCTCCACTTT. It codes for CSARREGQGMSSYNSPLHF.

The V call is TRBV12-3 or TRBV12-4, the J call TRBJ2-7, with D perhaps assigned TRBD1 or TRBD2 (6 bases each). The CDR3 length is 12 residues. Trimming removed 7 bases from V and 11 bases from J, with 18 bases in between. CDR3 sequence (DNA): TGTGCCAGCACCTTGGGGGGCGGGCGTGAGTACTTC. As protein: CASTLGGGREYF.

To note about this clonotype: One base away lies a much larger clone, so this may be a sequencing read error. The genes are TRBV20-1 and TRBJ1-5, with D possibly matching TRBD1 (5 bases). Trimming took off 6 bases at V and 9 bases at J, with 21 bases between the two ends. The CDR3 is made up of 14 amino acids. The germline V gene has CDR1 DFQATT and CDR2 SNEGSKA (reference sequence). CDR3 DNA sequence: TGCAGTGCCAGGAGCGGCAGGGAGGGAGGGCCCCAGCATTTT. Translated, it gives CSARSGREGGPQHF.

This chain joins TRBV5-1 and TRBJ2-1, with TRBD2 matching over 8 bases. The V and J ends lost 4 bases and 0 bases, in that order; junction bases with no gene match: 15. The CDR3 has 19 amino acids. From germline, CDR1 is SGHRS and CDR2 YFSETQ. CDR3 in amino acids: CASSTGRSGGTYSYNEQFF. For the CDR3, the DNA is TGCGCCAGCAGCACCGGGAGGAGCGGGGGAACCTACTCCTACAATGAGCAGTTCTTC.

The table lists this clonotype with a count of one. The chain carries TRBV20-1 and TRBJ2-1; D remains unclear. This CDR3 has 15 residues. The germline gives CDR1 DFQATT, CDR2 SNEGSKA (reference sequence). Trimming left V 0 bases short and J 0 bases short, with 9 bases between. Here the CDR3 reads CSARDPPVSYNEQFF. For the CDR3, the DNA is TGCAGTGCTAGAGATCCTCCCGTCTCCTACAATGAGCAGTTCTTC.